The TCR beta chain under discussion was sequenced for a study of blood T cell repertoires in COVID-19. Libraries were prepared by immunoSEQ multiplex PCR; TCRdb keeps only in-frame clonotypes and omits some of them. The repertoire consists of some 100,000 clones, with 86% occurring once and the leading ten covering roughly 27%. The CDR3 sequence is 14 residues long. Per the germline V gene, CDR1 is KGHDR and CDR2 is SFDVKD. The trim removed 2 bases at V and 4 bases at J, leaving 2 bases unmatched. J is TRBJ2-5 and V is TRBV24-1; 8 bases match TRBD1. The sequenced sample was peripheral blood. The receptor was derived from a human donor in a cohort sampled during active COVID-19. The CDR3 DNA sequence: TGTGCCACCAGTGATTCGACAGGGGCAGAGACCCAGTACTTC. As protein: CATSDSTGAETQYF.